Listed below are T cell receptor beta chains from one sample, sequenced in a study of PD-1 blockade in classical Hodgkin lymphoma. Using immunoSEQ multiplex PCR, the repertoire was profiled, and TCRdb retains in-frame clones only, with some absent. The data hold about 11,000 clones, with about 76% observed a single time. Sequenced material: peripheral blood mononuclear cells (PBMCs), taken at baseline. These receptor sequences come from a human donor with classical Hodgkin lymphoma. CDR3s include the opening cysteine and the closing phenylalanine or tryptophan.

>TRBV5-1
CASSLAAGVTSYEQYF
>TRBV7-9
CASSFLGSYNEQFF
>TRBV6-5
CASSFLSGELFF
>TRBV5-8
CASSLSVAGGITGELFF
>TRBV9
CASSVGVIGFSAQYF
>TRBV5-1
CASSLGQGRIGTEAFF
>TRBV19
CASSADRTGQETQYF
>TRBV5-8
CASSEINTGELFF
>TRBV14
CASSQSLFRAGANVLTF
>TRBV25-1
CASSESPANYGYTF
>TRBV18
CASSPGTYGYTF
>TRBV10-3
CAAGNWGAQYF
>TRBV10-3
CAISESGWETQYF
>TRBV6-6
CASSKTVNGGYTF
>TRBV4-1
CASSLGQGNTEAFF
>TRBV7-9
CASRLAGGTDTQYF
>TRBV4-2
CASSQERGRVDEKLFF
>TRBV5-1
CASRVSGNYEQYF
>TRBV10-3
CAIGPNTGELFF
>TRBV7-2
CASSSDRGNYGYTF
>TRBV7-2
CASSQRDRGLYQETQYF
>TRBV11-2
CASTPTWGTRVEQYF
>TRBV29-1
CSATGISGANVLTF
>TRBV19
CASNPSGSLGGFGTDTQYF
>TRBV21-1
CASSKARGGGETQYF
>TRBV27
CASRSNRVGYTF
>TRBV4-1
CASSQGGATSTDTQYF
>TRBV7-6
CASSPLTGVPTEAFF
>TRBV10-1
CASSERLTSGRKAEQFF
>TRBV5-1
CASSLLQGAGGYTF
>TRBV7-8
CAHPQLIRDTSSGNTIYF
>TRBV19
CASSIIGLWDEQYF
>TRBV5-1
CASSVDRFDTQYF
>TRBV10-2
CASVGTGEPTDTQYF
>TRBV25-1
CASSDRDRGGNEQYF
>TRBV29-1
CSVGGQDKSNNYGYTF
>TRBV30
CAWSRVGTGANEQFF
>TRBV18
CASSPLGTSGEQYF
>TRBV27
CASRGLAETSYNEQFF
>TRBV30
CAWSVGNQPQHF
>TRBV11-2
CASSLDGLRTGELFF